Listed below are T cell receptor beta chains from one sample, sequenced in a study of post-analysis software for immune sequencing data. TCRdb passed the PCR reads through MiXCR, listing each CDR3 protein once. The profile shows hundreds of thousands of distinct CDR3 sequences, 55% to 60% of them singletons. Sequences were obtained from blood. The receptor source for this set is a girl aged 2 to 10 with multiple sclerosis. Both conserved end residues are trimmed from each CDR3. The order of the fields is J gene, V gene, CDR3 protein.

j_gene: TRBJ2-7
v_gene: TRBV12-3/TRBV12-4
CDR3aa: ASSLQGAHEQY

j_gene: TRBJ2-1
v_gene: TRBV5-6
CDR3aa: ASSRDSNEQF

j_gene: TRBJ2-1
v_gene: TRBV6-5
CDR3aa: ASSYLAGGNNEQF

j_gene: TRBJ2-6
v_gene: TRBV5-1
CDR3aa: ASSFQRTGANVLT

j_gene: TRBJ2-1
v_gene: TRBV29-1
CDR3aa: SVDSPNSYNEQF

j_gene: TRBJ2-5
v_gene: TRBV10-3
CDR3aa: AISELAGGQETQY

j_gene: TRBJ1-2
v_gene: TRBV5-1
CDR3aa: ASSLPTGEVKTGYT

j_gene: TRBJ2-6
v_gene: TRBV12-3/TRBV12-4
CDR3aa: ASSTLGGPRSGANVLT

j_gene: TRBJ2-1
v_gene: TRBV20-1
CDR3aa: SARRGGGGYNEQF

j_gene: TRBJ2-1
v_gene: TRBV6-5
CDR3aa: ASSYSWREGHEQF

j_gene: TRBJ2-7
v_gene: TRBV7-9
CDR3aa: TSSSRGRFEQY

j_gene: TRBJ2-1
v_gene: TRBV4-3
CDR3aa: ASSQDGLVNRNEQF

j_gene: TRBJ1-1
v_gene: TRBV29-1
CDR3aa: SVERRNTEAF

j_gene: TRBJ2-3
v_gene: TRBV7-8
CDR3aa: ASSLGGLAGGIADTQY

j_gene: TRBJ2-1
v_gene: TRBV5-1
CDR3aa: ASSLVAGRGYNEQF

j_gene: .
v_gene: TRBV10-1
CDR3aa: ASSDGQTTYEQY

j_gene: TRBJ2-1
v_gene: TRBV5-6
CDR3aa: ASSPIGGQGPYNEQF

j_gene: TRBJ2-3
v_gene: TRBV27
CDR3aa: ASSRTGADTDTQY

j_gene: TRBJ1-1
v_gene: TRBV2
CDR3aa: ASRKSEAGNTEAF

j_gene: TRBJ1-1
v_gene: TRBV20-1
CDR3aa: SWGGPERGTEAF